These 5 T cell receptor beta chains share one sample of origin, sequenced in a study of cytomegalovirus exposure and HLA in healthy donors (dated by TCRdb to about 2017). The library was prepared using the immunoSEQ multiplex PCR assay. For the multiplex PCR, a mixture combining 60 forward primers for TCR Vbeta segments and 13 reverse primers for TCR Jbeta segments was used. The table was pulled from immuneACCESS by TCRdb, which kept in-frame rearrangements only. Such tables lose some clones; where checked, under half of the loss comes from unresolved V genes, and the rest has no known cause. The sample has about 180,000 clones on record, 84% of them singletons. The top ten constitute around 0.93% of the sample. Sequencing used PBMCs. These receptors were collected from a man under 40 in good health and CMV-seronegative.

This CDR3 is CASSSETGGRSGNTIYF. CDR3 DNA sequence: TGTGCCAGCAGTTCTGAGACAGGGGGACGCTCTGGAAACACCATATATTTT. The rearrangement uses TRBV7-9 and TRBJ1-3; 9 bases map to TRBD1. This CDR3 comprises 17 residues. The germline gives CDR1 SEHNR, CDR2 FQNEAQ (reference sequence). The J segment lost 0 bases and the V segment lost 6 bases, leaving 9 bases of the junction unmatched. The complete variable domain, with remaining parts taken from reference TRBV7-9 and TRBJ1-3, reads DTGVSQNPRHKITKRGQNVTFRCDPISEHNRLYWYRQTLGQGPEFLTYFQNEAQLEKSRLLSDRFSAERPKGSFSTLEIQRTEQGDSAMYLCASSSETGGRSGNTIYFGEGSWLTVV.

This clone was picked up a small number of times. The chain carries TRBV4-3 and TRBJ2-5; D is ambiguous. Germline assignment: CDR1 LGHNA and CDR2 YSLEER. V lost 0 bases and J lost 2, with 10 bases in between. The CDR3 sequence is 15 residues long. The CDR3 sequence: CASSQEGRAQETQYF. CDR3 nucleotide sequence: TGCGCCAGCAGCCAAGAGGGCCGAGCACAAGAGACCCAGTACTTC.

This chain connects TRBV19 to TRBJ2-7; D gene uncertain. V lost 5 bases, J lost 6 bases, and 14 bases lay in between. This CDR3 is built from 13 residues. Germline V gene sequence: CDR1 LNHDA, CDR2 SQIVND (reference sequence). The CDR3 DNA reads as TGTGCCAGTAGTCCTCGATTGAGCTCCGAGCAGTACTTC. This codes for CASSPRLSSEQYF.

V and J are TRBV7-9 and TRBJ2-7; D possibly corresponds to TRBD1 (5 bases). The CDR3 spans 13 residues. Germline V CDR1 and CDR2: SEHNR, FQNEAQ (reference sequence). Trimming shortened V by 5 bases and J by 2 bases, and 10 bases separated the two germline ends. This chain's CDR3 is CASSPDTTYEQYF. CDR3 sequence (DNA): TGTGCCAGCAGCCCGGACACTACCTACGAGCAGTACTTC.

The chain joins TRBV4-2 to TRBJ2-1; 12 nucleotides match TRBD1. V lost 1 base to trimming and J lost 12 bases; unmatched junction nucleotides: 13. Germline CDR1 and CDR2: LGHNA and YNFKEQ. The CDR3 is 17 amino acids. Written as DNA, the CDR3 is TGTGCCAGCAGCCAAGGGACCGGGACAGGGGGCGGCTTGGGGCAGTTCTTC. Translated: CASSQGTGTGGGLGQFF.